The 4 T cell receptor beta chains below were found in one sample sequenced in a study of blood T cell repertoires in COVID-19. Sequenced by immunoSEQ multiplex PCR; TCRdb stores in-frame clones only, minus some. The repertoire includes 180,000 or so clones, more than 80% of them detected once, and 6.5% to 9% sits in the top ten. Sequenced sample: peripheral blood. The receptors were sampled from a woman aged 55-70 years with acute or convalescent COVID-19.

This rearrangement joins TRBV6-5 to TRBJ2-7; TRBD2 might be the D (6 bases). CDR3 size: 13 residues. Germline CDR1 and CDR2: MNHEY and SVGAGI. Trimming cost V 2 bases and J 2 bases, with 7 bases left between them. The CDR3 DNA reads TGTGCCAGCAGTTACGCGGGGCCCTACGAGCAGTACTTC. As protein: CASSYAGPYEQYF.

The genes are TRBV7-8 and TRBJ2-7; TRBD1 matches 8 bases. The CDR3 spans 14 residues. Germline assignment: CDR1 SGHVS and CDR2 FQNEAQ. The V gene end was trimmed by 3 bases and the J gene end by 2 bases; junction bases not matched to a gene: 3. CDR3 protein: CASSLTGDAYEQYF. DNA of the CDR3: TGTGCCAGCAGCTTGACAGGGGATGCCTACGAGCAGTACTTC.

J is TRBJ1-5 and V is TRBV27, with 8 positions matching TRBD1. Germline assignment: CDR1 MNHEY and CDR2 SMNVEV (reference sequence). The CDR3 covers 14 residues. J lost 5 bases, V lost 5 bases, and 5 bases had no gene match. CDR3 nucleotides: TGTGCCAGCAGTCGTCAGGGGGCTTATCAGCCCCAGCATTTT. Its protein is CASSRQGAYQPQHF.

In this sample, this clone turned up a few times. This chain joins TRBV24-1 and TRBJ2-3; D is perhaps TRBD2 (5 bases). Trimming cost V 4 bases and J 5 bases, with 15 bases left between them. CDR1 KGHDR and CDR2 SFDVKD come from the germline V gene. CDR3 length: 15 residues. DNA of the CDR3: TGTGCCACCAGTGACCCTAGTCCGGCGGGAGATACGCAGTATTTT. Residues: CATSDPSPAGDTQYF.